A single sample is the source of the 27 T cell receptor beta chains below, sequenced in a study of T cell responses to AZD1222 COVID-19 vaccine. Repertoires were generated with immunoSEQ multiplex PCR, while TCRdb's copy carries only in-frame clones and drops some. This sample has tens of thousands of clones, with approximately 85% found just once. Sample: peripheral blood, taken 28 days after the second AZD1222 dose. The receptor set was obtained from an adult who received the AZD1222 COVID-19 vaccine.

This chain connects TRBV6-5 to TRBJ2-7, with 9 bases aligning to TRBD1. This CDR3 has 16 amino acids. V was clipped by 3 bases and J by 3 bases; unmatched bases: 9. The V gene's germline CDR1 is MNHEY and CDR2 SVGAGI. The CDR3: CASSYSKQGAYYEQYF. The CDR3 nucleotides read TGTGCCAGCAGTTATTCGAAACAGGGGGCTTACTACGAGCAGTACTTC.

This clone was observed at least ten times. The chain couples TRBV19 to TRBJ2-1; tentatively, D is TRBD1 (6 bases). The germline V gene encodes CDR1 LNHDA and CDR2 SQIVND (reference sequence). V gave up 7 bases and J gave up 7 bases, with 11 bases separating them. The CDR3 totals 12 residues. Written as DNA, the CDR3 is TGTGCCAGTAACCATAGGGGGAATGAGCAGTTCTTC. Translating it yields CASNHRGNEQFF. Drawing the rest from reference TRBV19 and TRBJ2-1, the complete variable domain is DGGITQSPKYLFRKEGQNVTLSCEQNLNHDAMYWYRQDPGQGLRLIYYSQIVNDFQKGDIAEGYSVSREKKESFPLTVTSAQKNPTAFYLCASNHRGNEQFFGPGTRLTVL.

V usage is TRBV12-3 or TRBV12-4 and J usage is TRBJ1-5; the D is unclear. The germline V and J ends were trimmed by 1 base and 5 bases, with 6 bases remaining between them. This CDR3 is built from 13 residues. CDR3 in amino acids: CASSLGGYQPQHF. CDR3 coding DNA: TGTGCCAGCAGTTTAGGCGGGTATCAGCCCCAGCATTTT.

This chain links TRBV28 with TRBJ2-2; the D gene is possibly TRBD1 (5 bases). The CDR3 covers 16 residues. Germline loops: CDR1 MDHEN, CDR2 SYDVKM. Trimming removed 6 bases from V and 3 bases from J, with 17 bases in between. The CDR3 nucleotides read TGTGCCAGCAGGTCAGACAGCCACTTCGACACCGGGGAGCTGTTTTTT. Protein: CASRSDSHFDTGELFF.

The gene calls are TRBV3-1 (or the pseudogene TRBV3-2) and TRBJ2-7; TRBD2 is a possible D gene (6 bases). V was trimmed by 0 bases and J by 5 bases, leaving 14 bases between them. This CDR3 is built from 15 residues. Germline V gene data show CDR1 as LGHDT and CDR2 as YNNKEL (reference sequence). The CDR3 DNA reads TGTGCCAGCAGCCAAGAAGGGCGGGATTGGAACGAGCAGTACTTC. Translation gives CASSQEGRDWNEQYF.

This clone showed up just once. The chain employs TRBV7-3 and TRBJ2-2; TRBD1 agrees at 7 bases. The CDR3 runs 16 residues. The germline V gene has CDR1 SGHTA and CDR2 FQGTGA. With 5 bases clipped from V and 4 bases from J, the junction kept 10 bases outside the gene matches. Here the CDR3 reads CASSPRTGRGTGELFF. The CDR3 DNA follows: TGTGCCAGCAGCCCCCGGACAGGTCGGGGCACCGGGGAGCTGTTTTTT.

This clone was counted between two and nine times. The chain has TRBV19 and TRBJ2-7, with D tentatively TRBD2 (5 bases). CDR1 LNHDA and CDR2 SQIVND come from the germline V gene (reference sequence). V shed 0 bases and J shed 6 bases, with 6 bases lying between them. The CDR3 spans 12 residues. CDR3 bases: TGTGCCAGTAGTATAGAGGCGGGCGAGCAGTACTTC. It specifies CASSIEAGEQYF.

The CDR3 sequence is CSVELGDSSYNEQFF. For the CDR3, the DNA is TGCAGCGTTGAATTGGGTGATAGCTCCTACAATGAGCAGTTCTTC. The gene calls are TRBV29-1 and TRBJ2-1; no definite D call. The CDR3 runs to 15 residues. The germline V gene has CDR1 SQVTM and CDR2 ANQGSEA. V lost 2 bases and J lost 0, with 11 bases in between.

This chain uses TRBV7-2 with TRBJ2-7, with D uncertain. This CDR3 comprises 14 residues. V was trimmed by 1 base and J by 5 bases, leaving 12 bases between them. Germline V CDR1 and CDR2: SGHTA, FQGNSA. The CDR3 nucleotides are TGTGCCAGCAGCTTAGTTCCAGCTTCCCACGAGCAGTACTTC. Protein sequence: CASSLVPASHEQYF.

In DNA, the CDR3 is TGTGCCAGCAGCCAAGCCCAGGGGGCTTTCCGCATTGGGAACACCATATATTTT. Translated, it gives CASSQAQGAFRIGNTIYF. This sequence joins TRBV5-5 and TRBJ1-3, with 8 nucleotides matching TRBD1. From germline, CDR1 is SGHKS and CDR2 YYEKEE (reference sequence). J was trimmed by 7 bases and V by 4 bases; bases with no gene match: 19. The CDR3 contains 18 residues.

CDR3 in DNA: TGTGCCAGCAGCTTAGAAGGTGGGGGGAGCTCCTACAATGAGCAGTTCTTC. Its translation is CASSLEGGGSSYNEQFF. This sequence joins TRBV7-6 and TRBJ2-1; possibly TRBD2 for D (6 bases). The germline CDR1 and CDR2 sequences are SGHVS and FNYEAQ. This CDR3 contains 17 residues. V was pared by 1 base and J by 0 bases, with 13 bases between.

CDR3 residues: CASSGGPYERYGYTF. CDR3 coding DNA: TGTGCCAGCAGCGGGGGCCCCTACGAGCGCTATGGCTACACCTTC. V usage is TRBV14 and J usage is TRBJ1-2, with D maybe TRBD1 (6 bases). V lost 5 bases and J 4 bases, leaving 17 bases between the germline ends. The CDR3 runs 15 residues. Germline lookup yields CDR1 SGHDN and CDR2 FVKESK.

This clone has just one count. This chain uses TRBV5-4 with TRBJ2-5; TRBD1 might be the D (5 bases). Germline V gene lookup returns CDR1 SGHNT and CDR2 YYREEE (reference sequence). This CDR3 is 13 amino acids long. V was cut by 2 bases and J by 5 bases, with 10 bases left in between. Here the CDR3 reads CASSLGVGETQYF. CDR3 bases: TGTGCCAGCAGCTTAGGGGTTGGCGAGACCCAGTACTTC.

The V and J genes are TRBV28 and TRBJ2-7; D is perhaps TRBD1 (6 bases). The CDR3 covers 15 residues. The germline V and J ends were trimmed by 2 bases and 3 bases, with 14 bases remaining between them. CDR1 is MDHEN, CDR2 SYDVKM, per germline. The CDR3 nucleotides are TGTGCCAGCAGTTTAGCAGGGGTATCCTTCTACGAGCAGTACTTC. Translation gives CASSLAGVSFYEQYF.

The chain recombines TRBV28 with TRBJ1-1, with 7 bases identical to TRBD1. The CDR3 is 14 residues long. Germline V lookup: CDR1 MDHEN, CDR2 SYDVKM. Trimming at V came to 2 bases and at J to 0 bases, leaving 0 bases not matched to a gene. In DNA, the CDR3 is TGTGCCAGCAGTTTAGGGACAGTGAACACTGAAGCTTTCTTT. Protein product: CASSLGTVNTEAFF.

J is TRBJ1-5 and V is TRBV7-2; D remains ambiguous. The CDR3 consists of 14 residues. Between the trimmed V and J ends, which lost 0 bases and 1 base, there was a span of 4 bases. CDR1 and CDR2 (germline): SGHTA, FQGNSA. The CDR3 region is CASSLARSNQPQHF. CDR3 sequence (DNA): TGTGCCAGCAGCTTAGCTCGGAGCAATCAGCCCCAGCATTTT.

This clone was counted between two and nine times. This chain joins TRBV11-2 and TRBJ2-7; 10 nucleotides match TRBD2. There are 15 residues in the CDR3. V gave up 0 bases and J gave up 3 bases; unmatched junction bases: 2. Germline CDR1 is SGHAT and CDR2 is FQNNGV. The CDR3 reads CASSLEASGSYEQYF. As DNA, the CDR3 is TGTGCCAGCAGCTTAGAAGCTAGCGGGAGCTACGAGCAGTACTTC.

The chain couples TRBV9 to TRBJ2-7; tentative D call: TRBD2 (5 bases). Trimming took off 4 bases at V and 0 bases at J, with 8 bases between the two ends. The V gene's germline CDR1 is SGDLS and CDR2 YYNGEE. The CDR3 is 13 amino acids. The CDR3 here is CASSPTSSYEQYF. For the CDR3, the DNA is TGTGCCAGCAGCCCCACTAGCTCCTACGAGCAGTACTTC.

The CDR3 here is CASSQPGGTNEKLFF. In DNA form, the CDR3 reads TGTGCCAGCAGCCAGCCAGGGGGGACTAATGAAAAACTGTTTTTT. The chain recombines TRBV4-2 with TRBJ1-4, with TRBD1 identical over 7 bases. The CDR3 is made up of 15 amino acids. Trimming took 3 bases from V and 2 from J; bases not matched to a gene: 3. Per the germline V gene, CDR1 is LGHNA and CDR2 is YNFKEQ.

The chain recombines TRBV18 with TRBJ1-1, with a weak D call TRBD1 (6 bases). V was pared by 1 base and J by 11 bases, with 23 bases between. Germline-derived CDR1 and CDR2 are KGHSH and LQKENI. The length of the CDR3 is 16 residues. The CDR3 region is CASSPLTRTDRTRAFF. CDR3 DNA: TGTGCCAGCTCACCACTTACTCGGACAGACCGGACCCGGGCTTTCTTT.

This sequence joins TRBV6-2 or TRBV6-3 and TRBJ1-1; D is possibly TRBD1 (5 bases). V shed 2 bases and J shed 1 base, with 23 bases lying between them. This CDR3 comprises 19 residues. The germline gives CDR1 MNHEY, CDR2 SVGEGT. CDR3 bases: TGTGCCAGCAGTTACACCTTGACCGGGACGGGGTCCAAGAACACTGAAGCTTTCTTT. Amino acid sequence: CASSYTLTGTGSKNTEAFF.

This rearrangement joins TRBV5-1 to TRBJ2-7; D is perhaps TRBD1 (5 bases). V lost 4 bases, J lost 6 bases, and 20 bases lay in between. The CDR3 length is 15 residues. Germline CDR1 is SGHRS and CDR2 is YFSETQ. DNA of the CDR3: TGCGCCAGCAGCCGCAATGGGCAGGGTATGGGCGAGCAGTACTTC. It encodes CASSRNGQGMGEQYF.

J is TRBJ1-5 and V is TRBV9, with a weak D call TRBD1 (6 bases). V shed 2 bases and J shed 2 bases, with 11 bases lying between them. Germline values: CDR1 SGDLS, CDR2 YYNGEE. The CDR3 is 15 residues long. CDR3 protein: CASSVGGAGNQPQHF. DNA of the CDR3: TGTGCCAGCAGCGTCGGGGGCGCGGGCAATCAGCCCCAGCATTTT.

This chain connects TRBV28 to TRBJ1-5; 9 bases match TRBD1. Germline CDR1 reads MDHEN; CDR2 reads SYDVKM. The CDR3 is 17 amino acids. J gave up 5 bases and V 4 bases, and 12 bases lay outside the gene matches. The CDR3 here is CASSSPPGGQGDQPQHF. The CDR3, as DNA: TGTGCCAGCAGTTCGCCCCCAGGGGGACAGGGCGATCAGCCCCAGCATTTT.

The chain links TRBV28 to TRBJ2-3; TRBD2 agrees at 7 bases. J gave up 15 bases and V 7 bases, and 13 bases lay outside the gene matches. CDR1 MDHEN and CDR2 SYDVKM come from the germline V gene. CDR3 length equals 12 residues. This CDR3 reads CASTARRLAHYF. CDR3 coding DNA: TGTGCCAGCACCGCGAGGCGACTAGCCCATTATTTT. Full variable domain (outside the CDR3, taken from reference TRBV28 and TRBJ2-3): DVKVTQSSRYLVKRTGEKVFLECVQDMDHENMFWYRQDPGLGLRLIYFSYDVKMKEKGDIPEGYSVSREKKERFSLILESASTNQTSMYLCASTARRLAHYFGPGTRLTVL.

V is TRBV30 and J is TRBJ2-1; D remains ambiguous. Trimming pared 8 bases from V and 8 bases from J, leaving 19 bases between. The CDR3 is 13 amino acids. Germline V CDR1 and CDR2: GTSNPN, SVGIG (reference sequence). CDR3 DNA sequence: TGTGCCGTGCCGGGTCCCTTGACGGATGAGCAGTTCTTC. Protein: CAVPGPLTDEQFF.

V usage is TRBV6-5 and J usage is TRBJ2-7; no clear D. CDR1 and CDR2 from the germline V gene are MNHEY and SVGAGI. This CDR3 contains 12 residues. V was clipped by 4 bases and J by 7 bases, with 11 bases between them. The CDR3 spells CASSFERSEQYF. CDR3 nucleotide sequence: TGTGCCAGCAGTTTTGAAAGGAGTGAGCAGTACTTC.